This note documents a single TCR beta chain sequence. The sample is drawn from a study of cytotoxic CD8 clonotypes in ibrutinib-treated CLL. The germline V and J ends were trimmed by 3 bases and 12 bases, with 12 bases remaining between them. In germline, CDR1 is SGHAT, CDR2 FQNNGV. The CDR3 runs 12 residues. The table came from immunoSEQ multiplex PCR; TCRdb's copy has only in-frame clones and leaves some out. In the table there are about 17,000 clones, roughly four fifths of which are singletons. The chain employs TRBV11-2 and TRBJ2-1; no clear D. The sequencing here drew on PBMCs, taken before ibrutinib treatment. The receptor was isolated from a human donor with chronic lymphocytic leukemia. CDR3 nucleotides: TGTGCCAGCAGCTTTGATTCGATTTGGCAGTTCTTC. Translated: CASSFDSIWQFF.